This T cell receptor beta chain was sequenced during a study of control samples from healthy donors and cancer patients. V dropped 1 base and J dropped 2 bases, with 11 bases sitting between them. Germline CDR1 reads SSHAT; CDR2 reads FNYEAQ (reference sequence). The CDR3 is made up of 15 amino acids. This clone was observed a single time. Measured with immunoSEQ multiplex PCR; TCRdb has only the in-frame clones, and not every one. The table lists fewer than 110,000 clones, roughly 89% of them singletons. The receptor was derived from a man aged 60 to 69 with lung cancer. Source material: PBMCs. The chain links TRBV7-7 to TRBJ2-5; D is possibly TRBD2 (5 bases). CDR3 amino acids: CASSLGSSGQETQYF. The CDR3 DNA reads as TGTGCCAGCAGCTTAGGTTCCTCGGGGCAAGAGACCCAGTACTTC.